Below are 8 T cell receptor beta chains sequenced from a single sample in a study of cytomegalovirus exposure and HLA in healthy donors. Both 60 Vbeta primers and 13 Jbeta primers went into the PCR. Assay used: immunoSEQ multiplex PCR; TCRdb lists only in-frame clones, some missing. The data show 250,000 to 350,000 clones, about 80% seen once. The specimen was PBMCs. These receptors were taken from a girl aged 2 to 10 in good health and CMV-seronegative.

The gene calls are TRBV5-1 and TRBJ2-5, with 8 bases matching TRBD1. CDR3 size: 16 residues. Germline lookup yields CDR1 SGHRS and CDR2 YFSETQ. V was pared by 3 bases and J by 4 bases, with 11 bases of the junction left unmatched. CDR3 sequence (DNA): TGCGCCAGCAGCTACTTGACGGACAGGGTAGGAGAGACCCAGTACTTC. The encoded protein is CASSYLTDRVGETQYF. The full variable domain, its missing parts supplied by reference TRBV5-1 and TRBJ2-5, is KAGVTQTPRYLIKTRGQQVTLSCSPISGHRSVSWYQQTPGQGLQFLFEYFSETQRNKGNFPGRFSGRQFSNSRSEMNVSTLELGDSALYLCASSYLTDRVGETQYFGPGTRLLVL.

The gene calls are TRBV5-1 and TRBJ2-7; TRBD1 matches at 9 bases. With V trimmed by 4 bases and J by 4 bases, 9 bases remained unmatched. The CDR3 consists of 15 residues. Germline CDR1 is SGHRS and CDR2 is YFSETQ. The CDR3 loop reads CASSPGQGYFYEQYF. The CDR3, as DNA: TGCGCCAGCAGCCCTGGACAGGGGTATTTTTACGAGCAGTACTTC.

This chain joins TRBV2 and TRBJ1-5, with D uncertain. Germline CDR1 SNHLY, CDR2 FYNNEI. The CDR3 runs 13 residues. Trimming took off 6 bases at V and 9 bases at J, with 15 bases between the two ends. The CDR3 here is CASRDPLRGPQHF. DNA of the CDR3: TGTGCCAGCAGGGACCCTCTCCGGGGGCCCCAGCATTTT.

This clone was seen only a few times. The chain couples TRBV7-3 to TRBJ2-1; 11 bases align to TRBD2. Germline V gives CDR1 SGHTA, CDR2 FQGTGA. CDR3 length: 17 amino acids. Trimming took 4 bases from V and 0 from J; bases not matched to a gene: 5. The CDR3 protein is CASSYSGGDYSYNEQFF. As DNA, the CDR3 is TGTGCCAGCAGCTATAGCGGGGGGGACTACTCCTACAATGAGCAGTTCTTC. Full variable domain (remainder filled in from reference TRBV7-3 and TRBJ2-1): GAGVSQTPSNKVTEKGKYVELRCDPISGHTALYWYRQSLGQGPEFLIYFQGTGAADDSGLPNDRFFAVRPEGSVSTLKIQRTERGDSAVYLCASSYSGGDYSYNEQFFGPGTRLTVL.

This clone was counted only a few times. The chain is built from TRBV19 and TRBJ1-5; 7 nucleotides match TRBD1. Germline CDR1 reads LNHDA; CDR2 reads SQIVND (reference sequence). V dropped 5 bases and J dropped 0; count of bases not matched to a gene: 10. This CDR3 is built from 17 residues. The CDR3 sequence is CASSPSGGRYSNQPQHF. DNA of the CDR3: TGTGCCAGTAGTCCCTCAGGGGGGCGATATAGCAATCAGCCCCAGCATTTT.

This CDR3 is CASSPSGLNTIYF. The DNA for the CDR3 is TGTGCCAGCTCACCGTCGGGTTTAAACACCATATATTTT. The chain uses TRBV18 and TRBJ1-3; no clear D. The CDR3 extends over 13 amino acids. Per germline, CDR1 KGHSH and CDR2 LQKENI. Trimming took 3 bases from V and 6 from J, leaving 9 bases between them.

This clone appeared a few times. The chain couples TRBV7-9 to TRBJ1-1; D not certain. V shed 5 bases and J shed 0 bases, with 7 bases lying between them. CDR3 size: 13 residues. CDR1 and CDR2 (germline): SEHNR, FQNEAQ (reference sequence). Here the CDR3 DNA reads TGTGCCAGCAGCCTTCACATGAACACTGAAGCTTTCTTT. It encodes CASSLHMNTEAFF.

Only one count was recorded for this clone. The rearrangement joins TRBV11-2 to TRBJ2-7, with 9 bases lining up with TRBD2. The CDR3 consists of 15 residues. Germline V CDR1 and CDR2: SGHAT, FQNNGV. V lost 5 bases to trimming and J lost 2 bases; unmatched junction nucleotides: 7. The CDR3 sequence is CASSTASGVPYEQYF. CDR3 DNA sequence: TGTGCCAGCAGCACCGCTAGCGGGGTTCCCTACGAGCAGTACTTC.